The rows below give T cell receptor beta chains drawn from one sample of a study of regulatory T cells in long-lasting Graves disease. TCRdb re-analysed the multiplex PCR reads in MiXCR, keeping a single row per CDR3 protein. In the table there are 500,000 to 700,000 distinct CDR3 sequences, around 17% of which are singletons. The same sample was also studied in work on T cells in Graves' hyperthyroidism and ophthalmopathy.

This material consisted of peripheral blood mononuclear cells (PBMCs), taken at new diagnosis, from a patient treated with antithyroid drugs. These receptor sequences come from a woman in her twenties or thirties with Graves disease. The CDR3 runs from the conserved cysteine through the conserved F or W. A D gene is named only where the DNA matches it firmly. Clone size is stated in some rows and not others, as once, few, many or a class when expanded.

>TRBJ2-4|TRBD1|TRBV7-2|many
CASSFSGTGGRSAQNIQYF
TGTGCCAGCAGCTTCTCCGGGACAGGGGGGCGTAGTGCGCAAAACATTCAGTACTTC
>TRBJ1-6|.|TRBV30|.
CAWCREPRGNSPLHF
TGTGCCTGGTGCCGGGAGCCGAGGGGTAATTCACCCCTCCACTTT
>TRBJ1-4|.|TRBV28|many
CASSLQIGEKLFF
TGTGCCAGCAGTCTTCAAATCGGGGAAAAACTGTTTTTT
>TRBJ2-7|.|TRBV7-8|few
CASSPPQGSYEQYF
TGTGCCAGCAGCCCACCTCAGGGGTCCTACGAGCAGTACTTC
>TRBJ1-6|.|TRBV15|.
CATSRGDTNSPLHF
TGTGCCACCAGCAGAGGAGATACGAATTCACCCCTCCACTTT
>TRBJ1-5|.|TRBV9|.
CASSVGSGDQPQHF
TGTGCCAGCAGCGTAGGGTCAGGGGATCAGCCCCAGCATTTT
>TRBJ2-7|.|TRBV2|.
CAGKREGAQGLEQYF
TGTGCCGGCAAGCGAGAAGGGGCACAGGGACTCGAGCAGTACTTC
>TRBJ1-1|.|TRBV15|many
CATSYARRTEAFF
TGTGCCACCAGTTATGCACGCCGGACTGAAGCTTTCTTT
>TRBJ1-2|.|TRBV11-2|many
CASSPHPDNYGYTF
TGTGCCAGCAGCCCCCACCCGGATAACTATGGCTACACCTTC
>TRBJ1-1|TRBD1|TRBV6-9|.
CASSSPVEQGGIEAFF
TGTGCCAGCAGTTCCCCAGTAGAACAGGGGGGAATAGAAGCTTTCTTT
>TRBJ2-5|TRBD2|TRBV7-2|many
CASSLGWTSQYQETQYF
TGTGCCAGCAGCTTAGGGTGGACTAGCCAGTACCAAGAGACCCAGTACTTC
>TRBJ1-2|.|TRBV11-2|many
CASSHLLKDGVGYTF
TGTGCCAGCAGCCATTTACTCAAGGACGGTGTCGGCTACACCTTC
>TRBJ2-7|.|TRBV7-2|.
CASSLRVGNSYEQYF
TGCGCCAGCAGCTTGAGAGTAGGGAACTCCTACGAGCAGTACTTC
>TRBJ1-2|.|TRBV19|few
CASSIESGLYGYTF
TGTGCCAGTAGTATAGAGTCAGGACTCTATGGCTACACCTTC
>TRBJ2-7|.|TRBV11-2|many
CASSLAASTSYEQYF
TGTGCCAGCAGCTTAGCTGCCAGTACCTCCTACGAGCAGTACTTC
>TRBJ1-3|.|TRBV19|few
CASSTVASGNTIYF
TGTGCCAGTAGTACAGTCGCCTCTGGAAACACCATATATTTT